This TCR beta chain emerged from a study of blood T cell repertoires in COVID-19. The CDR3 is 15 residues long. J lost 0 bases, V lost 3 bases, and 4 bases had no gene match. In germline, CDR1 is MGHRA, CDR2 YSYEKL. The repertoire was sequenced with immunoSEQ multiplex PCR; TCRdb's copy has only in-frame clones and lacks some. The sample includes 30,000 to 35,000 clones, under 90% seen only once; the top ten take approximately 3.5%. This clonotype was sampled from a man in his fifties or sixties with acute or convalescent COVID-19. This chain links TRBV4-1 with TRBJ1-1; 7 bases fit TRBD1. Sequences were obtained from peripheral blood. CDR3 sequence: CASSQGDRMNTEAFF. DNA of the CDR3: TGCGCCAGCAGCCAGGGGGACAGAATGAACACTGAAGCTTTCTTT.